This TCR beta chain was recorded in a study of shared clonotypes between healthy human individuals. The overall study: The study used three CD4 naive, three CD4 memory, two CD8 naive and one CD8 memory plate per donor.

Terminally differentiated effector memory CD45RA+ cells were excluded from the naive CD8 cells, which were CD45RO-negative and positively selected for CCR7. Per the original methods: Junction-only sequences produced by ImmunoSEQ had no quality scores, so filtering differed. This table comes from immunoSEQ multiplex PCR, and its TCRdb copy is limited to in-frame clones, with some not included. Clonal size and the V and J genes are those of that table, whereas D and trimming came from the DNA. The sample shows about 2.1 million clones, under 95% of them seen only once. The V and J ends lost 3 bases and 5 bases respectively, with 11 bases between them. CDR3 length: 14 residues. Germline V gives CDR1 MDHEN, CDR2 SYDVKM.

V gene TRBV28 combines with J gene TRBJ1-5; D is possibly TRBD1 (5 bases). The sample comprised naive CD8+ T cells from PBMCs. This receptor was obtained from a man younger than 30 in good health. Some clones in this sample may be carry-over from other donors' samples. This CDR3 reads CASSLAQGHQPQHF. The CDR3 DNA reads TGTGCCAGCAGTTTGGCCCAGGGCCATCAGCCCCAGCATTTT.